Listed here are 8 T cell receptor beta chains from one sample, sequenced in a study of blood T cell repertoires in COVID-19. Using immunoSEQ multiplex PCR, the repertoire was profiled, and TCRdb retains in-frame clones only, with some absent. Altogether about 480,000 clones are present, 70% to 90% being singletons, with the ten largest covering roughly an eighth. The sample comprised peripheral blood. Source of these receptors: a woman between 45 and 65 years old with COVID-19, enrolled during active disease.

The chain has TRBV6-6 and TRBJ2-3, with D tentatively TRBD2 (5 bases). There are 16 residues in the CDR3. V lost 0 bases and J lost 6, with 16 bases in between. The germline CDR1 and CDR2 sequences are MNHNY and SVGAGI (reference sequence). The CDR3 coding sequence is TGTGCCAGCAGTTACTCGTTAACCCTACTAGGGGATACGCAGTATTTT. Its protein product is CASSYSLTLLGDTQYF.

This chain joins TRBV30 and TRBJ1-5, with D possibly being TRBD1 (6 bases). Germline CDR1 and CDR2: GTSNPN and SVGIG (reference sequence). The CDR3 length is 13 residues. V was shortened by 2 bases and J by 6 bases, with 11 bases between the two germline ends. The CDR3 region is CAWSTGLIQPQHF. The DNA for the CDR3 is TGTGCCTGGAGTACAGGGTTAATTCAGCCCCAGCATTTT.

V gene TRBV19 combines with J gene TRBJ1-2, with TRBD1 identical over 10 bases. The CDR3 extends over 12 amino acids. CDR1 and CDR2 from the germline V gene are LNHDA and SQIVND (reference sequence). V dropped 4 bases and J dropped 9; count of bases not matched to a gene: 2. The CDR3, as DNA: TGTGCCAGTAGTAGGGACAGGGGAAGCTACACCTTC. This translates into CASSRDRGSYTF.

This clone was recorded only once. This chain joins TRBV5-1 and TRBJ2-5; 12 nucleotides line up with TRBD2. Per the germline V gene, CDR1 is SGHRS and CDR2 is YFSETQ. With V trimmed by 5 bases and J by 2 bases, 7 bases remained unmatched. CDR3 length: 16 amino acids. This chain's CDR3 is CASRKLAGGLQETQYF. CDR3 DNA sequence: TGCGCCAGCAGAAAACTAGCGGGGGGACTTCAAGAGACCCAGTACTTC.

This sequence joins TRBV11-2 and TRBJ2-7; 10 bases fit TRBD1. Germline CDR1 reads SGHAT; CDR2 reads FQNNGV. Unmatched junction bases numbered 7, after V lost 4 bases and J lost 7 bases. There are 14 residues in the CDR3. The CDR3 here is CASSSGTGVWEQYF. The CDR3 DNA reads TGTGCCAGCAGCTCCGGGACAGGGGTGTGGGAGCAGTACTTC.

J is TRBJ1-1 and V is TRBV19, with D maybe TRBD1 (6 bases). This CDR3 spans 14 amino acids. The V and J ends lost 3 bases and 4 bases respectively, with 12 bases between them. Germline V gene sequence: CDR1 LNHDA, CDR2 SQIVND (reference sequence). In DNA form, the CDR3 reads TGTGCCAGTAGTATCAACAGGGAAGGCACTGAAGCTTTCTTT. Encoded protein: CASSINREGTEAFF.

The chain uses TRBV2 and TRBJ2-7; the match to TRBD1 covers 9 bases. The CDR3 is made up of 13 amino acids. J lost 5 bases, V lost 11 bases, and 10 bases had no gene match. From germline, CDR1 is SNHLY and CDR2 FYNNEI. DNA for the CDR3: TGTGCCGGTTCCCGGGACAGGGTGCACGAGCAGTACTTC. Protein: CAGSRDRVHEQYF.

This chain links TRBV5-5 with TRBJ2-3; 7 positions agree with TRBD1. The CDR3 extends over 16 amino acids. CDR1 is SGHKS and CDR2 is YYEKEE in the germline V gene (reference sequence). J lost 2 bases, V lost 0 bases, and 6 bases had no gene match. The DNA for the CDR3 is TGTGCCAGCAGCTTGGCTAGGGGGCTTTACACAGATACGCAGTATTTT. Encoded protein: CASSLARGLYTDTQYF.